One sample yielded the 18 T cell receptor beta chains listed below, sequenced in a study of patients and donors after allogeneic stem cell transplantation. TCRdb recomputed calls from the RT-PCR reads with MiXCR, one row per CDR3 protein. The data show 200,000 to 250,000 distinct CDR3 sequences, with around two fifths seen just once and around a tenth held by the top ten. The sequencing input was blood, either unsorted or a sorted T cell fraction (not recorded which). The receptors shown here come from a human donor who was either an allogeneic HSCT recipient or a stem cell or donor lymphocyte infusion donor (not recorded which). It is not recorded whose cells these are; they may come from a transplant donor.

This clonotype appeared a few times. The V gene is TRBV27, the J gene TRBJ1-4; D is undetermined. Germline V gene lookup returns CDR1 MNHEY and CDR2 SMNVEV (reference sequence). The CDR3 length is 14 residues. The V end lost 3 bases, the J end lost 7 bases, and 12 bases lay between the germline ends. CDR3 bases: TGTGCCAGCAGTTTCCGGTCGATCGGTGAAAAACTGTTTTTT. This codes for CASSFRSIGEKLFF. Full variable domain (rest looked up from reference TRBV27 and TRBJ1-4): EAQVTQNPRYLITVTGKKLTVTCSQNMNHEYMSWYRQDPGLGLRQIYYSMNVEVTDKGDVPEGYKVSRKEKRNFPLILESPSPNQTSLYFCASSFRSIGEKLFFGSGTQLSVL.

Only one count was recorded for this clonotype. The J gene is TRBJ1-6, the V gene TRBV5-4; 11 nucleotides line up with TRBD1. CDR3 size: 15 residues. In germline, CDR1 is SGHNT, CDR2 YYREEE (reference sequence). The ends lost 3 bases at V and 8 bases at J; junction bases unmatched: 4. CDR3 DNA sequence: TGTGCCAGCAGCTCTGGACAGGGGGCTTATTCACCCCTCCACTTT. This translates into CASSSGQGAYSPLHF.

This clonotype was picked up many times. The gene calls are TRBV13 and TRBJ1-1; D may be TRBD1 (6 bases). Trimming cost V 3 bases and J 7 bases, with 9 bases left between them. Per the germline V gene, CDR1 is PRHDT and CDR2 is FYEKMQ (reference sequence). This CDR3 has 12 residues. CDR3 residues: CASSLGHIEAFF. CDR3 in DNA: TGTGCCAGCAGCTTGGGACATATTGAAGCTTTCTTT.

This clonotype was recorded a few times. The chain carries TRBV5-1 and TRBJ1-1; D is unclear. CDR3 length: 15 amino acids. Between the trimmed V and J ends, which lost 2 bases and 2 bases, there was a span of 13 bases. Germline V gene data show CDR1 as SGHRS and CDR2 as YFSETQ. The CDR3: CASSFSQTQNTEAFF. The CDR3 DNA reads TGCGCCAGCAGCTTTTCCCAAACCCAAAACACTGAAGCTTTCTTT.

The rearrangement uses TRBV18 and TRBJ1-6; D possibly corresponds to TRBD1 (5 bases). Per germline, CDR1 KGHSH and CDR2 LQKENI. Trimming stripped 1 base from V and 8 bases from J, with 12 bases between. The CDR3 totals 15 residues. DNA of the CDR3: TGTGCCAGCTCACCACAACGAGGGGCGGATTCACCCCTCCACTTT. Its protein product is CASSPQRGADSPLHF.

This chain joins TRBV6-6 and TRBJ1-6; 8 positions agree with TRBD1. CDR1 is MNHNY, CDR2 SVGAGI, per germline (reference sequence). The ends lost 6 bases at V and 5 bases at J; junction bases unmatched: 6. This CDR3 region has 15 residues. This chain's CDR3 is CASREPGQDNSPLHF. CDR3 nucleotides: TGTGCCAGCAGAGAACCGGGACAGGATAATTCACCCCTCCACTTT.

The chain couples TRBV6-5 to TRBJ2-1; D not certain. Trimming left V 0 bases short and J 0 bases short, with 6 bases between. The CDR3 runs to 15 residues. Germline CDR1 is MNHEY and CDR2 is SVGAGI. CDR3 bases: TGTGCCAGCAGTTACTCACCTGCCTCCTACAATGAGCAGTTCTTC. Amino acid sequence: CASSYSPASYNEQFF.

The genes are TRBV28 and TRBJ1-2; no reliable D call. With 4 bases removed from V and 6 bases from J, the gap between germline ends came to 12 bases. The CDR3 totals 13 residues. The germline gives CDR1 MDHEN, CDR2 SYDVKM. The DNA of the CDR3 is TGTGCCAGCAGTTCCCCCGGGGAAGATGGCTACACCTTC. This encodes CASSSPGEDGYTF.

The chain joins TRBV5-1 to TRBJ1-1; D is undetermined. The CDR3 extends over 16 amino acids. Germline V gene data show CDR1 as SGHRS and CDR2 as YFSETQ. With 2 bases removed from V and 1 base from J, the gap between germline ends came to 15 bases. In nucleotides, the CDR3 is TGCGCCAGCAGCTTCGTCCCGGGCGGCACGAACACTGAAGCTTTCTTT. Amino acid sequence: CASSFVPGGTNTEAFF.

This clonotype occurred a few times. J is TRBJ1-1 and V is TRBV3-1; maybe TRBD1 (6 bases). CDR1 is LGHDT, CDR2 YNNKEL, per germline (reference sequence). CDR3 size: 14 residues. V gave up 1 base and J gave up 4 bases, with 10 bases separating them. CDR3 region: CASSQARGSTEAFF. For the CDR3, the DNA is TGTGCCAGCAGCCAAGCAAGGGGGAGCACTGAAGCTTTCTTT.

The genes are TRBV12-3 or TRBV12-4 and TRBJ1-1, with TRBD1 identical over 9 bases. This CDR3 has 13 amino acids. J gave up 7 bases and V 1 base, and 1 base lay outside the gene matches. CDR3 in DNA: TGTGCCAGCAGTTTAGGACAGGGGGTTGAAGCTTTCTTT. It encodes CASSLGQGVEAFF.

The chain recombines TRBV29-1 with TRBJ1-1, with 9 bases fitting TRBD1. Germline assignment: CDR1 SQVTM and CDR2 ANQGSEA. This CDR3 has 13 residues. With V trimmed by 6 bases and J by 5 bases, 7 bases remained unmatched. For the CDR3, the DNA is TGCAGCGTACGGGGCGGACAGGGGACTGAAGCTTTCTTT. Amino acids: CSVRGGQGTEAFF.

The chain has TRBV20-1 and TRBJ1-4; TRBD1 matches at 9 bases. The V gene's germline CDR1 is DFQATT and CDR2 SNEGSKA (reference sequence). The CDR3 covers 13 residues. V dropped 5 bases and J dropped 8; count of bases not matched to a gene: 6. The CDR3 coding sequence is TGCAGTGCTTCCGGGACAGGGAACGAAAAACTGTTTTTT. Protein product: CSASGTGNEKLFF.

The rearrangement joins TRBV10-3 to TRBJ2-1; TRBD2 might be the D (6 bases). CDR1 is ENHRY, CDR2 SYGVKD, per germline. The CDR3 has 10 amino acids. V was shortened by 8 bases and J by 7 bases, with 6 bases between the two germline ends. CDR3 residues: CAIGGNEQFF. DNA for the CDR3: TGTGCCATCGGGGGGAATGAGCAGTTCTTC.

V gene TRBV10-3 combines with J gene TRBJ2-3; TRBD1 matches at 8 bases. The CDR3 is 14 amino acids. V shed 6 bases, J shed 1 base, and the junction held 3 bases outside the gene matches. CDR1 ENHRY and CDR2 SYGVKD come from the germline V gene. The CDR3 is CAIRPGQGTDTQYF. The DNA of the CDR3 is TGTGCCATCAGACCGGGACAGGGCACAGATACGCAGTATTTT.

This clonotype was seen just once. The chain links TRBV27 to TRBJ1-2; tentative D call: TRBD1 (6 bases). Trimming pared 6 bases from V and 8 bases from J, leaving 25 bases between. The CDR3 is 16 amino acids. Germline loops: CDR1 MNHEY, CDR2 SMNVEV (reference sequence). CDR3 amino acids: CASSHLSSGGATGYTF. CDR3 nucleotides: TGTGCCAGCAGCCACTTAAGTTCCGGGGGCGCGACCGGCTACACCTTC.

The chain joins TRBV20-1 to TRBJ2-7; D is unclear. Germline V gives CDR1 DFQATT, CDR2 SNEGSKA (reference sequence). The V and J ends lost 3 bases and 3 bases respectively, with 9 bases between them. CDR3 length equals 12 residues. CDR3 region: CSASPRDYEQYF. In DNA form, the CDR3 reads TGCAGTGCTAGTCCCCGAGACTACGAGCAGTACTTC.

The genes are TRBV5-6 and TRBJ2-7; D is ambiguous. The length of the CDR3 is 14 residues. Per the germline V gene, CDR1 is SGHDT and CDR2 is YYEEEE. V lost 3 bases and J 1 base, leaving 11 bases between the germline ends. Here the CDR3 reads CASSWGLESYEQYF. The CDR3, as DNA: TGTGCCAGCAGCTGGGGTCTGGAGTCCTACGAGCAGTACTTC.